These 10 T cell receptor beta chains share one sample of origin, sequenced in a study of graft-versus-host responses after intestinal transplantation. TCRdb's table, derived via immunoSEQ multiplex PCR, lists solely in-frame clones and lacks some. The sample holds approximately 82,000 clones, approximately 95% seen once. No antigen has been identified for these receptors. Specimen: unstimulated CD8+ T cells sorted from spleen or lymph node cells, collected before transplant. The receptors originated from a human donor who was the organ donor for an intestinal transplant.

This chain uses TRBV5-8 with TRBJ2-1, with D tentatively TRBD2 (6 bases). The ends were cut back, 0 bases at V and 1 base at J, with 8 bases in the middle. The germline gives CDR1 SGHTS, CDR2 YDEGEE. This CDR3 has 15 residues. This CDR3 reads CASSLGLGSYNEQFF. CDR3 in DNA: TGTGCCAGCAGCTTGGGACTAGGTTCCTACAATGAGCAGTTCTTC.

This chain links TRBV7-2 with TRBJ2-1, with D possibly matching TRBD2 (5 bases). This CDR3 has 14 residues. V lost 3 bases and J 0 bases, leaving 6 bases between the germline ends. Per the germline V gene, CDR1 is SGHTA and CDR2 is FQGNSA. The CDR3 DNA reads as TGTGCCAGCAGCTTCCGGGGCTCCTACAATGAGCAGTTCTTC. This encodes CASSFRGSYNEQFF.

The gene calls are TRBV15 and TRBJ2-2; 12 bases fit TRBD2. CDR3 length equals 13 residues. CDR1 is LNHNV and CDR2 is YYDKDF in the germline V gene (reference sequence). The trim removed 5 bases at V and 12 bases at J, leaving 4 bases unmatched. DNA for the CDR3: TGTGCCACCAGCCCTAGCGGGGGGGGGAAGCTGTTTTTT. Its translation is CATSPSGGGKLFF.

This chain uses TRBV7-9 with TRBJ2-7, with 11 bases matching TRBD2. J gave up 0 bases and V 5 bases, and 9 bases lay outside the gene matches. Per germline, CDR1 SEHNR and CDR2 FQNEAQ (reference sequence). The CDR3 consists of 17 residues. In nucleotides, the CDR3 is TGTGCCAGCAGCCCGCCTAGCGGGAGGTTAGACTCCTACGAGCAGTACTTC. Encoded protein: CASSPPSGRLDSYEQYF.

The chain combines TRBV27 with TRBJ2-1; 13 bases are a match to TRBD2. CDR3 length: 15 residues. Trimming took 5 bases from V and 10 from J; bases not matched to a gene: 8. Germline-derived CDR1 and CDR2 are MNHEY and SMNVEV (reference sequence). CDR3 protein: CASSPLAGGSGEQFF. In DNA form, the CDR3 reads TGTGCCAGCAGTCCACTAGCGGGGGGGAGTGGCGAGCAGTTCTTC.

The rearrangement uses TRBV7-2 and TRBJ1-1, with TRBD1 as a possible D gene (5 bases). CDR3 length equals 15 residues. Trimming cost V 3 bases and J 5 bases, with 16 bases left between them. Germline CDR1 and CDR2: SGHTA and FQGNSA. The CDR3 reads CASSLGRGHGTEAFF. The CDR3, as DNA: TGTGCCAGCAGCTTGGGTAGGGGCCACGGGACTGAAGCTTTCTTT.

The rearrangement links TRBV30 to TRBJ2-7; D is undetermined. From germline, CDR1 is GTSNPN and CDR2 SVGIG (reference sequence). This CDR3 has 12 residues. V lost 1 base and J 3 bases, leaving 7 bases between the germline ends. The CDR3 bases are TGTGCCTGGAGTGGACTGATCTACGAGCAGTACTTC. Its translation: CAWSGLIYEQYF.

This chain connects TRBV28 to TRBJ2-3; 7 positions match TRBD2. The CDR3 runs to 15 residues. Germline V gene sequence: CDR1 MDHEN, CDR2 SYDVKM. Germline trimming cut 3 bases from V and 1 base from J; bases unmatched to any gene: 4. The CDR3, as DNA: TGTGCCAGCAGTTTGGGGGGGTGGGGCACAGATACGCAGTATTTT. This sequence encodes CASSLGGWGTDTQYF. Combining the CDR3 with reference TRBV28 and TRBJ2-3 gives the whole variable domain DVKVTQSSRYLVKRTGEKVFLECVQDMDHENMFWYRQDPGLGLRLIYFSYDVKMKEKGDIPEGYSVSREKKERFSLILESASTNQTSMYLCASSLGGWGTDTQYFGPGTRLTVL.

CDR3 nucleotide sequence: TGTGCCAGCAGTTACTCGGGCGTAGGGGCTGAAGCTTTCTTT. Protein product: CASSYSGVGAEAFF. The chain joins TRBV6-5 to TRBJ1-1; D possibly corresponds to TRBD1 (5 bases). The germline V gene has CDR1 MNHEY and CDR2 SVGAGI. The CDR3 is 14 amino acids. V lost 0 bases, J lost 6 bases, and 11 bases lay in between.

This clone was found a few times. The genes are TRBV4-1 and TRBJ2-7; TRBD1 might be the D (5 bases). Trimming stripped 4 bases from V and 2 bases from J, with 15 bases between. CDR1 and CDR2 from the germline V gene are MGHRA and YSYEKL. The CDR3 consists of 15 residues. CDR3: CASSPTTGPPYEQYF. CDR3 bases: TGCGCCAGCAGCCCTACAACAGGACCTCCCTACGAGCAGTACTTC.